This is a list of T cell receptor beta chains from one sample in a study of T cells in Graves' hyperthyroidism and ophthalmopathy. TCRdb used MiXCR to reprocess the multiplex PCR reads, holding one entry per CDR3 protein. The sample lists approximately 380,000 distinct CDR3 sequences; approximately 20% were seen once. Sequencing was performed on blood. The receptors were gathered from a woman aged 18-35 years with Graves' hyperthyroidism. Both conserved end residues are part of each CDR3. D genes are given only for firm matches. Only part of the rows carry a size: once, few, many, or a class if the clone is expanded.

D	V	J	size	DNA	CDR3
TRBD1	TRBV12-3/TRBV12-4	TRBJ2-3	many	TGTGCCAGCAGTACAGCAGGGGGCGAACGCTCTGATACGCAGTATTTT	CASSTAGGERSDTQYF
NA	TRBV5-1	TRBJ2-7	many	TGCGCCAGCAGTCCCCTCCCCGCCCACGAGCAGTACTTC	CASSPLPAHEQYF
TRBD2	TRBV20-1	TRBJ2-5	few	TGCAGTGCTAGCGGGAGGACTCAAGGGACCCAGTACTTC	CSASGRTQGTQYF
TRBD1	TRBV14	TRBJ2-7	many	TGTGCCAGCAGCTCGTGGACAGGGGACAGCTCCTACGAGCAGTACTTC	CASSSWTGDSSYEQYF
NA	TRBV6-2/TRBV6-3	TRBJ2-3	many	TGTGCCAGCAGCCGCGACCCGGACGGAACTAAGTACACAGATACGCAGTATTTT	CASSRDPDGTKYTDTQYF
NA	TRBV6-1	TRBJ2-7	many	TGTGCCAGCAGTGAGGGCCCCCCCGGGGGAACTCAGCCGGAGCAGTACTTC	CASSEGPPGGTQPEQYF
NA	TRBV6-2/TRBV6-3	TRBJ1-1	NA	TGTGCCAGCAGTTACTTAGTAGGTCGGGGATTGGACACTGAAGCTTTCTTT	CASSYLVGRGLDTEAFF
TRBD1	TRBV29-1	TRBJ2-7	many	TGCAGCGTTGCGGGACAGGGTACCTACGAGCAGTACTTC	CSVAGQGTYEQYF
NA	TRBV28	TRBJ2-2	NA	TGTGCCAGCAGTTTGATATGGACAGACCCTCCGAACACCGGGGAGCTGTTTTTT	CASSLIWTDPPNTGELFF
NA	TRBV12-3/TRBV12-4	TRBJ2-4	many	TGTGCCAGCAGCCCCCAGGGGATGGCCAAAAACATTCAGTACTTC	CASSPQGMAKNIQYF
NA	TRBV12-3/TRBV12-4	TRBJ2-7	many	TGTGCCAGCAGCCTTGGACTGGCCTACGAGCAGTACTTC	CASSLGLAYEQYF
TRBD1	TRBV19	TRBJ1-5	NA	TGTGCCAGTAGTACCGGACAGGTTCAGGGGTATAGCAATCAGCCCCAGCATTTT	CASSTGQVQGYSNQPQHF
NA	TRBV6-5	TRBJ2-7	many	TGTGCCAGCAGTTATCAGACTGCCCCCTACGAGCAGTACTTC	CASSYQTAPYEQYF
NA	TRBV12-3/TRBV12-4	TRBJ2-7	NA	TGTGCCAGCAGGCGTTATGGCGAGCAGTACTTC	CASRRYGEQYF
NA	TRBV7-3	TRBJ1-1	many	TGTGCCAGCAGCTTATTGAAGGGGGGGGACACTGAAGCTTTCTTT	CASSLLKGGDTEAFF
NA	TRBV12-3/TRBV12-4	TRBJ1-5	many	TGTGCCAGCAGTTACAGGGCCAATCAGCCCCAGCATTTT	CASSYRANQPQHF
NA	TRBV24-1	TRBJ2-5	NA	TGTGCCACCAGTGAGCAGGGGCGGCACCAAGAGACCCAGTACTTC	CATSEQGRHQETQYF
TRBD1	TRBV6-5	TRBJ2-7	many	TGTGCCAGCAGTTTAGGGGGCCAGTCCTACGAGCAGTACTTC	CASSLGGQSYEQYF
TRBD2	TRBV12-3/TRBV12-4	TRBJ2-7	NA	TGTGCCAGTACCGTCTCGCTAGCGGGAGATCTGGGATACGAGCAGTACTTC	CASTVSLAGDLGYEQYF
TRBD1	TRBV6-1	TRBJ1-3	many	TGTGCCAGCAGTGAAAGATACCGGGACAGAACGAACACCATATATTTT	CASSERYRDRTNTIYF
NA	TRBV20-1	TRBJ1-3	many	TGCAGTGCTTTGAGACAGTCGCGGGACACCATATATTTT	CSALRQSRDTIYF
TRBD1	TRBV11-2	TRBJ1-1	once	TGTGCCAGCAGCTCCAACAGGGGTCGGGGCACTGAAGCTTTCTTT	CASSSNRGRGTEAFF
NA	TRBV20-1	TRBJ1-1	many	TGCAGTGCTAGAGATAATTGGCCTGGCACTGAAGCTTTCTTT	CSARDNWPGTEAFF
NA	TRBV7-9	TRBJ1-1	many	TGTGCCAGCAGCCCCCGGGATTTGAACACTGAAGCTTTCTTT	CASSPRDLNTEAFF
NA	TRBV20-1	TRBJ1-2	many	TGCAGTGCTAGAGTGGTGCGCAGGAGAAGCTATGGCTACACCTTC	CSARVVRRRSYGYTF
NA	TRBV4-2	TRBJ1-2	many	TGTGCCAGCAGCCAAGACAGGGCGGCTGGCGGCTACACCTTC	CASSQDRAAGGYTF
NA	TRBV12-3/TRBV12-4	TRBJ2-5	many	TGTGCCAGCAGCACGGGACTCGATGAGACCCAGTACTTC	CASSTGLDETQYF
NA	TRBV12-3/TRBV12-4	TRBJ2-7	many	TGTGCCAGCAGCCGGGATGGACCAGTTAACGAGCAGTACTTC	CASSRDGPVNEQYF
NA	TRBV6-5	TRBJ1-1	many	TGTGCCAGCAGTTGGGGGGGGACCACTATGAACACTGAAGCTTTCTTT	CASSWGGTTMNTEAFF